This T cell receptor (beta chain) was profiled in a study of blood T cell repertoires in COVID-19 (dated by TCRdb to about 2020). For context, the study as a whole: Samples from collaborators originated in the United States, Italy and Spain and spanned both the acute and convalescent phases of COVID-19. The material from the prospective study consisted of cDNA or gDNA derived from T cells, B-cell-depleted T cells, or PBMCs. Subjects who had been exposed to COVID-19, were actively infected with it, or had recovered from it provided the deeply sampled blood TCRbeta repertoires that made up the dataset. The repertoires were released in a freely available public database intended as a resource for research on the immune response to SARS-CoV-2. The samples were drawn from the first 160 participants of the ongoing ImmuneRACE study and from 950 to 1,500 subjects provided by 6 global collaborators. Sample metadata almost always included a de-identified subject ID, COVID-19 status, age in years and sex. Where HLA class I and class II types were available, the types were taken from metadata supplied by the sample provider, not from assay-based typing.

Findings and caveats that apply to the study as a whole: Clinical and demographic metadata were provided uncurated, with the amount varying by source and participant.

The immunoSEQ Assay, a bias-controlled multiplex PCR, was used to amplify TCRbeta CDR3 regions from genomic DNA. As for how the authors treated the data: Nucleated cell counts per sample were estimated from amplification of reference gene primers within the assay. To quantify the absolute abundance of each unique TCRbeta CDR3 rearrangement, sequence reads were collapsed and filtered. Productive Simpson clonality was computed per sample as the square root of Simpson's diversity index over productive rearrangements. Imported from immuneACCESS, the table was reduced by TCRdb to in-frame sequences with V and J called. These copies leave out some clones; in studies compared against another copy, an unresolved V gene accounts for under half, and the cause of the remainder is not known. For V, J and clone size, that table is used; D and trimming come from the DNA. The sample contains under 300,000 clones, about 89% of them found a single time. Together, the top ten hold 1.2% of the sample.

As regards this clone: Its antigen is still unknown. No base-level quality is on record; no much larger clone is a single base apart.

Enrolling through a virtual design, the prospective study's participants ranged in age from roughly 18 to 100 years and lived across roughly 23 United States geographic areas. To assign participants to cohorts, the prospective study relied on clinical history that participants themselves reported in a screening survey and a study questionnaire. Mobile phlebotomists in the prospective study collected whole blood, serum and a nasopharyngeal or oropharyngeal swab from every participant. Participants in the prospective study had the option to provide additional blood draws and questionnaires over an approximately two-month period. Prospective study blood samples were shipped either frozen or at room temperature before DNA extraction. From the cysteine through the phenylalanine, the CDR3 covers 17 amino acids. Here the CDR3 DNA is all that survives: 51 bases in frame from base 1.

The V and J segments used are TRBV21-1 and TRBJ2-4; the listed D gene, TRBD1, was not tested against the DNA. TRBV21-1 corresponds to a pseudogene. The TCR sequence derives from a human donor in a cohort exposed to, infected with or recovered from COVID-19 (not recorded which). The donor label of this sample is uncertain. What was sequenced was PBMCs or T cells enriched from blood (not recorded which). The encoded CDR3 is CASSARPGHEAKNIQYF. The sequenced DNA: TGTGCCAGCAGCGCCCGCCCGGGACACGAAGCCAAAAACATTCAGTACTTC.